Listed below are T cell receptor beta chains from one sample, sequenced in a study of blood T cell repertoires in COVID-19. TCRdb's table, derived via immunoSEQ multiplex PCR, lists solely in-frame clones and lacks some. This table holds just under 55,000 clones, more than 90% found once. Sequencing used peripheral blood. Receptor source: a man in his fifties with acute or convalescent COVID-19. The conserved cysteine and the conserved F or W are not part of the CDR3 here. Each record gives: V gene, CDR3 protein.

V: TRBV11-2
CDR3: ASSLGGGGGVADTQY

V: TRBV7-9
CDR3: ASSSDMGNQPQH

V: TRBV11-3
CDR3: ASSSRQGAVTDTQY

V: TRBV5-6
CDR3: ASSHLRDRGNQPQH

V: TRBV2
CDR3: ASRGLAGRADTQY

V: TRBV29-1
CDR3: SVVRAEDTQY

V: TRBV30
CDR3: AWTISGEQF

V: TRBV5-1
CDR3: ASSLAGGFGNTIY

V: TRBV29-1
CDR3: SVEGVVGSYEQY

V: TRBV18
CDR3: ASSPRMTANTEAF

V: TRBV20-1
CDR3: SASGRETQY

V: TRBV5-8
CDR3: ASTGQENQPQH

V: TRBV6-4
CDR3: ASSEGRDTDTQY

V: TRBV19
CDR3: ASSVQGEGQPQH

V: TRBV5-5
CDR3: ASSLVGRANEQF

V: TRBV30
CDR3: AWNQGTDTQY

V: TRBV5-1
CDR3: ASSPRRSSETQY

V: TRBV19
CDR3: ASSFTGGFNYGYT

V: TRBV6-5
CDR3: ASNRDRGGTEAF

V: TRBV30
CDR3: ACTGGFYNEQF

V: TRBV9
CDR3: ASSVGGPQETQY

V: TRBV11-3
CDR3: ASSSGGGGEKLF

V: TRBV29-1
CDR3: SVEDLFGGITDTQY

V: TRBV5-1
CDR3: ASSFGTGVYHNEQF

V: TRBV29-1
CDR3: SFRDTTTEAF

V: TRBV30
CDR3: AWSGGVGRLPYEQY

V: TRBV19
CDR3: ASSIVGLVNTGELF

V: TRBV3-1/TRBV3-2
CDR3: ARPLAGVGYEQY

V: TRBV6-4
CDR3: ASSGRDRSFRSGLNEQF

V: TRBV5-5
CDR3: ASSFGPSGSGGYT

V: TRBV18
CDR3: ASSPRTGSVDGYT

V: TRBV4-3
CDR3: ASSQDRNTGELF

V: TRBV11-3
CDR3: ASSLGLAGVGINEQF

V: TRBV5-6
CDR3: ASSVRANQPQH

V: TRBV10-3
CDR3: ATITGSSGNTIY

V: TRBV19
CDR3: ASSRNSEQF

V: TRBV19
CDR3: ATQTYNSPLH

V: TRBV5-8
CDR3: ASSHGLAGVQETQY